What follows are 9 T cell receptor beta chains derived from one specimen sequenced in a study of T cells in Graves' hyperthyroidism and ophthalmopathy. What was amplified from RNA transcripts were TCR beta CDR3 regions. RT-PCR in the first round (using the HTBI primer set) targeted the TCR CDR3. TCRdb analysed the multiplex PCR reads with MiXCR anew, one entry per CDR3 protein. This sample has hundreds of thousands of distinct CDR3 sequences, with about a sixth found just once. The specimen sequenced was blood. The receptors derive from a woman aged 18-29 years with Graves' hyperthyroidism that later progressed to Graves' ophthalmopathy.

There are many counts of this clonotype. The V call is TRBV12-3 or TRBV12-4, the J call TRBJ2-3, with D maybe TRBD2 (6 bases). Trimming left V 5 bases short and J 5 bases short, with 20 bases between. CDR3 length: 16 residues. This CDR3 is CASSVTGGPAGDTQYF. As DNA, the CDR3 is TGTGCCAGCAGTGTTACCGGGGGACCTGCCGGAGATACGCAGTATTTT.

V gene TRBV7-9 combines with J gene TRBJ2-3; TRBD1 matches 8 bases. The CDR3 length is 15 residues. Germline assignment: CDR1 SEHNR and CDR2 FQNEAQ (reference sequence). Trimming at V came to 4 bases and at J to 2 bases, leaving 5 bases not matched to a gene. The CDR3 region is CASSSTGDSTDTQYF. Here the CDR3 DNA reads TGTGCCAGCAGCTCGACAGGGGATTCCACAGATACGCAGTATTTT.

This clonotype has ten or more counts. V and J are TRBV3-1 and TRBJ2-7, with 8 positions matching TRBD1. The CDR3 is made up of 13 amino acids. V shed 3 bases and J 3 bases; nucleotides not matched to a gene: 1. Per germline, CDR1 LGHDT and CDR2 YNNKEL (reference sequence). This chain's CDR3 is CASSHGQGYEQYF. The CDR3 DNA is TGTGCCAGCAGCCATGGACAGGGCTACGAGCAGTACTTC.

This clonotype has a count of ten or more. V usage is TRBV27 and J usage is TRBJ1-4; the D is unclear. CDR1 MNHEY and CDR2 SMNVEV come from the germline V gene (reference sequence). The CDR3 runs 15 residues. With 5 bases removed from V and 5 bases from J, the gap between germline ends came to 15 bases. CDR3 in DNA: TGTGCCAGCAGTCCCGGGAGGGCCCTCAATGAAAAACTGTTTTTT. It codes for CASSPGRALNEKLFF. The entire variable domain, with the rest obtained from reference TRBV27 and TRBJ1-4, is as follows: EAQVTQNPRYLITVTGKKLTVTCSQNMNHEYMSWYRQDPGLGLRQIYYSMNVEVTDKGDVPEGYKVSRKEKRNFPLILESPSPNQTSLYFCASSPGRALNEKLFFGSGTQLSVL.

In its sample, this clonotype was seen many times. This sequence joins TRBV11-2 and TRBJ1-2; tentative D call: TRBD1 (6 bases). This CDR3 is 16 amino acids long. Trimming stripped 4 bases from V and 2 bases from J, with 17 bases between. The germline CDR1 and CDR2 sequences are SGHAT and FQNNGV. The CDR3 coding sequence is TGTGCCAGCAGCTCGCAGTGGGGGGCAGGGAACTATGGCTACACCTTC. As protein: CASSSQWGAGNYGYTF.

This clonotype was seen a single time. The gene calls are TRBV6-1 and TRBJ2-1; TRBD1 is a possible D gene (5 bases). The V and J ends lost 7 bases and 0 bases respectively, with 16 bases between them. The CDR3 length is 16 residues. Germline lookup yields CDR1 MNHNS and CDR2 SASEGT. The DNA for the CDR3 is TGTGCCAGCATGCAGGGAAGTAGCTCCTCCTACAATGAGCAGTTCTTC. Translated: CASMQGSSSSYNEQFF.

This clonotype showed up many times. The chain recombines TRBV18 with TRBJ2-7; D tentatively reads TRBD1 or TRBD2 (5 bases each). The V gene's germline CDR1 is KGHSH and CDR2 LQKENI. V gave up 4 bases and J gave up 2 bases, with 18 bases separating them. The CDR3 loop spans 16 amino acids. In DNA, the CDR3 is TGTGCCAGCTCACTCGCGGCCAGCTGGGGGACCTACGAGCAGTACTTC. Translated: CASSLAASWGTYEQYF.

This clonotype was seen many times. V and J are TRBV7-2 and TRBJ2-3, with no clear D. In germline, CDR1 is SGHTA, CDR2 FQGNSA. The V end was cut by 3 bases, the J end by 9 bases, with 7 bases between. The CDR3 runs to 11 residues. The CDR3 spells CASSFTATQYF. CDR3 bases: TGTGCCAGCAGCTTTACCGCAACGCAGTATTTT.

This clonotype was recorded many times. CDR3 region: CASGLGQISNQPQHF. The CDR3 DNA is TGTGCTAGTGGTTTGGGACAGATTAGCAATCAGCCCCAGCATTTT. The rearrangement links TRBV12-5 to TRBJ1-5, with a tentative D call TRBD1 (5 bases). The V gene lost 1 base and the J gene lost 0 bases, with 7 bases spanning the gap. CDR3 length: 15 residues. Looked up from germline, CDR1 is LGHNT and CDR2 is FRNRAP.